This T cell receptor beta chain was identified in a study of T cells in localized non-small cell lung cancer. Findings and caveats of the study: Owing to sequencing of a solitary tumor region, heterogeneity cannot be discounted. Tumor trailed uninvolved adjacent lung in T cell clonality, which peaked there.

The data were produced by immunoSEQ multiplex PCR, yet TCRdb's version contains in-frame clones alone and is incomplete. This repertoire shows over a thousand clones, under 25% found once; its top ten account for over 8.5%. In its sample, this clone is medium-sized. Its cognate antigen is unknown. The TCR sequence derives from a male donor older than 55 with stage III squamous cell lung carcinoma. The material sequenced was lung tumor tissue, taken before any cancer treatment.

The CDR3, as DNA: TGTGCCAGCAGCTTGGCGGGACGCTGGGGGGAGACCCAGTACTTC. Translation: CASSLAGRWGETQYF. The V call is TRBV11-3, the J call TRBJ2-5; TRBD2 might be the D (6 bases). Trimming cost V 3 bases and J 5 bases, with 16 bases left between them. The length of the CDR3 is 15 residues. Per germline, CDR1 SGHNT and CDR2 YENEEA.